This T cell receptor (beta chain) was identified during a study of naive and memory T cell subsets. Points from the study as a whole: Potentially, T cell activation and differentiation skew this RNA-based measurement.

The CDR3 contains 15 residues. Germline V lookup: CDR1 SGHRS, CDR2 YFSETQ. The V end was cut by 0 bases, the J end by 1 base, with 7 bases between. A UMI-containing oligonucleotide was joined by 3' ligation to the TCR cDNA template. Adult healthy volunteers gave 2.5 ml peripheral blood for whole-blood RNA. Input was roughly 1 to 1000 ng of DNase-treated total RNA without cell sorting. This clonotype was seen repeatedly, ten times or more. Its antigen remains unknown. Ligated cDNA underwent four rounds of PCR with nested alpha and beta constant region primers and SP2. Blood and skin TCR RNA was reverse transcribed with alpha and beta constant primers. TCRdb re-analysed the 5' RACE reads in MiXCR, keeping a single row per CDR3 protein. This table holds tens of thousands of distinct CDR3 sequences, approximately 4.5% found once.

The V gene is TRBV5-1, the J gene TRBJ2-2; no definite D call. This receptor was obtained from a female donor in good health. The CDR3 DNA is TGCGCCAGCAGCTTGGTTACACTGAACACCGGGGAGCTGTTTTTT. This codes for CASSLVTLNTGELFF.